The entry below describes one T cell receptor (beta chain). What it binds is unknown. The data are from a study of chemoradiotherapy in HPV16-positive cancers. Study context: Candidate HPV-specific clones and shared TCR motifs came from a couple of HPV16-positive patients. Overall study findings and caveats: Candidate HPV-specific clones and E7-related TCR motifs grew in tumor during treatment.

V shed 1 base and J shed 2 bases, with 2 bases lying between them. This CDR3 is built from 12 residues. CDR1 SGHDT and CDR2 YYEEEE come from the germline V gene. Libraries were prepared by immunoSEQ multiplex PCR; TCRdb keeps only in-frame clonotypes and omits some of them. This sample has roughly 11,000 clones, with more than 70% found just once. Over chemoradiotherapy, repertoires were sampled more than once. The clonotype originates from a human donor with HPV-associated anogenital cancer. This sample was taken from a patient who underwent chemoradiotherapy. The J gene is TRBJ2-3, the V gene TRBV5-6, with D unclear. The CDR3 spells CASSLFTDTQYF. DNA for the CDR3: TGTGCCAGCAGCTTGTTCACAGATACGCAGTATTTT. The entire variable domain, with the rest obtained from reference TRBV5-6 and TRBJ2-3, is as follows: DAGVTQSPTHLIKTRGQQVTLRCSPKSGHDTVSWYQQALGQGPQFIFQYYEEEERQRGNFPDRFSGHQFPNYSSELNVNALLLGDSALYLCASSLFTDTQYFGPGTRLTVL.